These 5 T cell receptor beta chains originate from one sample sequenced in a study of T-cell memory formation after mild COVID-19. MiXCR, run by TCRdb on the 5' RACE reads, gives a single entry per CDR3 protein. The table includes fewer than 450,000 distinct CDR3 sequences, approximately 24% detected once. The sequenced sample was PBMCs or a T cell subset sorted from them (not recorded which). The receptors come from an adult woman who had mild COVID-19 (a few samples of this study predate the infection). Cell type and time point are not known.

This chain uses TRBV6-6 with TRBJ2-2, with no clear D. This CDR3 is built from 12 residues. CDR1 is MNHNY, CDR2 SVGAGI, per germline (reference sequence). V lost 2 bases and J 4 bases, leaving 2 bases between the germline ends. CDR3 sequence (DNA): TGTGCCAGCAGTTACGTCACCGGGGAGCTGTTTTTT. Encoded protein: CASSYVTGELFF.

J is TRBJ1-6 and V is TRBV4-1; the D gene is possibly TRBD1 (5 bases). CDR1 is MGHRA, CDR2 YSYEKL, per germline. Trimming took off 1 base at V and 7 bases at J, with 11 bases between the two ends. This CDR3 spans 15 amino acids. The CDR3: CASSQGPGRNSPLHF. Here the CDR3 DNA reads TGCGCCAGCAGCCAAGGTCCAGGGCGGAATTCACCCCTCCACTTT.

The V and J genes are TRBV7-8 and TRBJ2-5, with 7 bases that match TRBD2. Looked up from germline, CDR1 is SGHVS and CDR2 is FQNEAQ. With V trimmed by 1 base and J by 5 bases, 10 bases remained unmatched. The CDR3 covers 16 residues. In DNA form, the CDR3 reads TGTGCCAGCAGCTTAGTGATGGGAGGGCCGGGTGAGACCCAGTACTTC. This gives the protein CASSLVMGGPGETQYF.

This clonotype was counted only a few times. V and J are TRBV5-1 and TRBJ2-4; D possibly uses TRBD1 or TRBD2 (5 bases each). V lost 4 bases to trimming and J lost 8 bases, with 22 bases between them. Germline CDR1 is SGHRS and CDR2 is YFSETQ. This CDR3 comprises 16 residues. CDR3 sequence (DNA): TGCGCCAGCAGCGACCGGGACCCCTTTTACGGGGACATTCAGTACTTC. Translating it yields CASSDRDPFYGDIQYF.

This clonotype was observed a handful of times. The chain links TRBV5-1 to TRBJ1-1; no definite D call. Germline lookup yields CDR1 SGHRS and CDR2 YFSETQ. Trimming took 0 bases from V and 1 from J, leaving 7 bases between them. CDR3 length: 14 residues. For the CDR3, the DNA is TGCGCCAGCAGCTTGGCCGAGGCGAACACTGAAGCTTTCTTT. Amino acids: CASSLAEANTEAFF.